Listed here are 24 T cell receptor beta chains from one sample, sequenced in a study of blood T cell repertoires in COVID-19. Sequencing was performed with immunoSEQ multiplex PCR; in TCRdb, only in-frame clones are kept and a portion is missing. This table holds 100,000 to 150,000 clones, approximately 90% found once. The sequencing sample was made of peripheral blood. The source of these receptors is a man aged 45 to 65 with COVID-19, enrolled during active disease.

This chain joins TRBV7-8 and TRBJ1-6; D call uncertain. Germline V CDR1 and CDR2: SGHVS, FQNEAQ. V was shortened by 5 bases and J by 6 bases, with 11 bases between the two germline ends. The CDR3 extends over 14 amino acids. CDR3 bases: TGTGCCAGCAGCCGAGACTATAGTAATTCACCCCTCCACTTT. Protein sequence: CASSRDYSNSPLHF.

The chain combines TRBV14 with TRBJ2-3, with D tentatively TRBD1 (6 bases). Germline V gene lookup returns CDR1 SGHDN and CDR2 FVKESK. There are 16 residues in the CDR3. Between the trimmed V and J ends, which lost 1 base and 3 bases, there was a span of 14 bases. Here the CDR3 DNA reads TGTGCCAGCAGCCAAGTCGGCAGGGGTACGACAGATACGCAGTATTTT. It yields the protein CASSQVGRGTTDTQYF.

V usage is TRBV6-1 and J usage is TRBJ2-3; 8 bases fit TRBD2. Trimming at V came to 4 bases and at J to 1 base, leaving 7 bases not matched to a gene. The CDR3 is 16 residues long. Germline-derived CDR1 and CDR2 are MNHNS and SASEGT. CDR3 DNA sequence: TGTGCCAGCAGTGTAGGGGAGACTAGCGGCACAGATACGCAGTATTTT. This sequence encodes CASSVGETSGTDTQYF.

CDR3 coding DNA: TGTGCCAGCAGCCAAGGGACAGCTCCCACTCAGCCCCAGCATTTT. It codes for CASSQGTAPTQPQHF. The chain couples TRBV3-1 (or the pseudogene TRBV3-2) to TRBJ1-5, with D tentatively TRBD1 (6 bases). V lost 1 base, J lost 6 bases, and 13 bases lay in between. In germline, CDR1 is LGHDT, CDR2 YNNKEL (reference sequence). This CDR3 contains 15 residues.

The chain carries TRBV19 and TRBJ2-3; 12 positions agree with TRBD2. The CDR3 loop spans 15 amino acids. Germline-derived CDR1 and CDR2 are LNHDA and SQIVND (reference sequence). V lost 4 bases, J lost 9 bases, and 8 bases stayed unmatched. CDR3 DNA sequence: TGTGCCAGTAGTACCCGACTAGCGGGAGTTGACACGCAGTATTTT. This sequence encodes CASSTRLAGVDTQYF.

V gene TRBV6-5 combines with J gene TRBJ2-3; 8 nucleotides match TRBD2. This CDR3 contains 15 residues. CDR1 is MNHEY and CDR2 is SVGAGI in the germline V gene. V shed 6 bases, J shed 0 bases, and the junction held 5 bases outside the gene matches. CDR3 bases: TGTGCCAGCAGCTGGCGGGGGGCTAGCACAGATACGCAGTATTTT. This translates into CASSWRGASTDTQYF.

This clone was recorded a few times. The chain couples TRBV18 to TRBJ1-1; D gene unclear. The V and J ends lost 2 bases and 1 base respectively, with 5 bases between them. The CDR3 totals 13 residues. Germline-derived CDR1 and CDR2 are KGHSH and LQKENI. CDR3 in amino acids: CASSPRENTEAFF. CDR3 DNA: TGTGCCAGCTCACCAAGAGAGAACACTGAAGCTTTCTTT.

The V and J genes are TRBV5-4 and TRBJ2-1; the match to TRBD2 covers 14 bases. Germline CDR1 SGHNT, CDR2 YYREEE (reference sequence). V gave up 4 bases and J gave up 1 base; unmatched junction bases: 7. CDR3 length equals 18 residues. CDR3 residues: CASSLGLAGAGSYNEQFF. The CDR3 region has the DNA TGTGCCAGCAGCCTGGGACTAGCGGGAGCTGGGTCCTACAATGAGCAGTTCTTC.

The chain uses TRBV19 and TRBJ1-3; tentative D call: TRBD1 (5 bases). V was clipped by 6 bases and J by 2 bases, with 8 bases between them. Per the germline V gene, CDR1 is LNHDA and CDR2 is SQIVND (reference sequence). The CDR3 runs to 13 residues. The CDR3 DNA sequence: TGTGCCAGTAGAGAAGGGGCTGGAAACACCATATATTTT. This codes for CASREGAGNTIYF. Complete variable domain (other parts from reference TRBV19 and TRBJ1-3): DGGITQSPKYLFRKEGQNVTLSCEQNLNHDAMYWYRQDPGQGLRLIYYSQIVNDFQKGDIAEGYSVSREKKESFPLTVTSAQKNPTAFYLCASREGAGNTIYFGEGSWLTVV.

V usage is TRBV27 and J usage is TRBJ1-5, with 7 positions matching TRBD1. V trimming: 6 bases; J trimming: 5 bases; junction bases outside the gene matches: 7. The germline gives CDR1 MNHEY, CDR2 SMNVEV (reference sequence). The CDR3 totals 14 residues. The CDR3 here is CASSRDSTYQPQHF. DNA for the CDR3: TGTGCCAGCAGCCGGGACAGTACATATCAGCCCCAGCATTTT.

The chain links TRBV5-1 to TRBJ2-1, with 11 bases aligning to TRBD2. The CDR3 loop spans 16 amino acids. V lost 4 bases to trimming and J lost 7 bases; unmatched junction nucleotides: 10. Looked up from germline, CDR1 is SGHRS and CDR2 is YFSETQ. CDR3 nucleotides: TGCGCCAGCAGCAGGATACTAGCGGGAGTGGGGAATGAGCAGTTCTTC. It translates to CASSRILAGVGNEQFF.

This chain links TRBV15 with TRBJ2-2; D perhaps matches TRBD2 (6 bases). The length of the CDR3 is 16 residues. The V end was cut by 0 bases, the J end by 5 bases, with 13 bases between. CDR1 is LNHNV, CDR2 YYDKDF, per germline (reference sequence). This chain's CDR3 is CATSRDMTRRTGELFF. In DNA, the CDR3 is TGTGCCACCAGCAGAGATATGACTAGAAGAACCGGGGAGCTGTTTTTT.

The chain joins TRBV18 to TRBJ2-5; no clear D. Per the germline V gene, CDR1 is KGHSH and CDR2 is LQKENI. The CDR3 has 14 amino acids. The ends were cut back, 3 bases at V and 5 bases at J, with 13 bases in the middle. CDR3 coding DNA: TGTGCCAGCTCACCCGGCAGGTCTGGGGAGACCCAGTACTTC. Its protein product is CASSPGRSGETQYF.

This chain's CDR3 is CASVGGLNQPQHF. CDR3 DNA sequence: TGTGCCAGTGTGGGGGGGCTGAATCAGCCCCAGCATTTT. The chain couples TRBV2 to TRBJ1-5; tentatively, D is TRBD1 (6 bases). Trimming pared 9 bases from V and 4 bases from J, leaving 13 bases between. The CDR3 has 13 amino acids. Germline CDR1 SNHLY, CDR2 FYNNEI.

The chain has TRBV6-5 and TRBJ2-2, with 8 bases matching TRBD2. The CDR3 length is 15 residues. J lost 3 bases, V lost 8 bases, and 8 bases had no gene match. The germline V gene has CDR1 MNHEY and CDR2 SVGAGI. CDR3 sequence: CASRGLAGHTGELFF. The CDR3 nucleotides read TGTGCCAGCCGGGGGCTAGCGGGTCACACCGGGGAGCTGTTTTTT.

J is TRBJ2-1 and V is TRBV19; 11 positions match TRBD2. This CDR3 contains 15 residues. Germline CDR1 is LNHDA and CDR2 is SQIVND (reference sequence). V lost 6 bases and J lost 4; bases outside the gene matches: 5. CDR3 coding DNA: TGTGCCAGTAGCCCGGGACTAGCGGAGTACAATGAGCAGTTCTTC. This sequence encodes CASSPGLAEYNEQFF.

The gene calls are TRBV28 and TRBJ1-6; D is perhaps TRBD1 (5 bases). This CDR3 has 14 residues. Germline assignment: CDR1 MDHEN and CDR2 SYDVKM. Trimming left V 6 bases short and J 6 bases short, with 12 bases between. The CDR3 loop is CASSPGLSNSPLHF. CDR3 in DNA: TGTGCCAGCAGCCCGGGACTGAGTAATTCACCCCTCCACTTT.

This clone was seen a handful of times. Other DNA sequences within the sample encode an identical CDR3. J is TRBJ2-6 and V is TRBV4-3; 8 bases agree with TRBD2. Germline V CDR1 and CDR2: LGHNA, YSLEER. V trimming: 0 bases; J trimming: 2 bases; junction bases outside the gene matches: 0. The CDR3 runs 16 residues. CDR3 coding DNA: TGCGCCAGCAGCCAAGACGGGGGGGCTGGGGCCAACGTCCTGACTTTC. The encoded protein is CASSQDGGAGANVLTF.

The CDR3 DNA sequence: TGTGCCAGCAGCACCGGCCTGCGGGAGTTGGTGAATACGCAGTATTTT. Its translation: CASSTGLRELVNTQYF. This chain joins TRBV11-1 and TRBJ2-3; 7 positions match TRBD2. The V and J ends lost 5 bases and 7 bases, in that order; junction bases with no gene match: 15. From germline, CDR1 is SGHAT and CDR2 FQDESV (reference sequence). The CDR3 is 16 residues long.

The chain employs TRBV9 and TRBJ2-3, with D tentatively TRBD2 (6 bases). This CDR3 region has 15 residues. Germline CDR1 SGDLS, CDR2 YYNGEE. V gave up 6 bases and J gave up 0 bases, with 14 bases separating them. The CDR3 region is CASNLRGSSTDTQYF. CDR3 bases: TGTGCCAGCAACCTCCGGGGGTCTAGCACAGATACGCAGTATTTT.

The gene calls are TRBV5-6 and TRBJ2-7, with D tentatively TRBD1 (6 bases). V was cut by 0 bases and J by 5 bases, with 21 bases left in between. From germline, CDR1 is SGHDT and CDR2 YYEEEE. The CDR3 extends over 17 amino acids. This CDR3 reads CASSLDRVGSGWDEQYF. DNA of the CDR3: TGTGCCAGCAGCTTGGACAGGGTCGGTTCAGGATGGGACGAGCAGTACTTC.

This chain connects TRBV28 to TRBJ2-7, with a tentative D call TRBD1 (6 bases). The CDR3 length is 11 residues. Trimming left V 8 bases short and J 7 bases short, with 12 bases between. Germline V CDR1 and CDR2: MDHEN, SYDVKM. Written as DNA, the CDR3 is TGTGCCAGCTCCCCAAGGGGGGAGCAGTACTTC. It specifies CASSPRGEQYF.

This clone was recorded once. The chain couples TRBV6-5 to TRBJ2-5, with D uncertain. Trimming took off 7 bases at V and 5 bases at J, with 11 bases between the two ends. The CDR3 length is 12 residues. Per the germline V gene, CDR1 is MNHEY and CDR2 is SVGAGI. This chain's CDR3 is CASKRVLETQYF. Written as DNA, the CDR3 is TGTGCCAGCAAACGGGTACTCGAGACCCAGTACTTC.

The J gene is TRBJ2-3, the V gene TRBV18; the D is unclear. This CDR3 spans 13 amino acids. Germline assignment: CDR1 KGHSH and CDR2 LQKENI. V was cut by 6 bases and J by 2 bases, with 9 bases left in between. This CDR3 reads CASSDFNTDTQYF. The CDR3 DNA sequence: TGTGCCAGCTCCGACTTTAACACAGATACGCAGTATTTT.